This entry lists 31 T cell receptor beta chains sequenced from one sample in a study of regulatory T cells in long-lasting Graves disease. Noted time point: persistent/refractory GD, antithyroid drugs over 5 years with positive TRAb. Extracted PBMC RNA gave rise to the TCR library. Sequencing libraries for TCR beta were prepared with iRepertoire HTBI primers and Arm-PCR of CDR3 regions. MiXCR, applied by TCRdb to the multiplex PCR reads, yields one record per CDR3 protein. The table shows roughly 500,000 distinct CDR3 sequences, with roughly 21% occurring only once. Sequenced here: peripheral blood mononuclear cells (PBMCs), sampled when the disease was refractory, from a patient treated with antithyroid drugs. The source is a female donor with Graves disease.

This clonotype has at least ten counts. This chain uses TRBV24-1 with TRBJ2-5; the D is unclear. Trimming shortened V by 4 bases and J by 3 bases, and 2 bases separated the two germline ends. The CDR3 runs to 11 residues. Germline CDR1 reads KGHDR; CDR2 reads SFDVKD. The CDR3 DNA reads TGTGCCACCAGTGAAAAAGAGACCCAGTACTTC. This gives the protein CATSEKETQYF.

The V call is TRBV7-9, the J call TRBJ1-2; D not certain. Germline CDR1 SEHNR, CDR2 FQNEAQ (reference sequence). This CDR3 contains 15 residues. The ends were cut back, 0 bases at V and 4 bases at J, with 12 bases in the middle. The CDR3 sequence is CASSLASPSLYGYTF. CDR3 nucleotides: TGTGCCAGCAGCTTAGCTTCTCCCTCCCTCTATGGCTACACCTTC.

This clonotype was observed a single time. The junction does not match germline at one end; this may be a read error. The V and J genes are TRBV28 and TRBJ2-3; TRBD1 matches 7 bases. Germline CDR1 is MDHEN and CDR2 is SYDVKM. This CDR3 is built from 15 residues. CDR3 sequence: CAGSSPGGATDTQYF. The CDR3 DNA reads TGTGCCGGCAGTTCGCCAGGGGGTGCGACAGATACGCAGTATTTT.

This clonotype came up many times. The chain has TRBV12-3 or TRBV12-4 and TRBJ1-2; D is unresolved. Trimming removed 3 bases from V and 4 bases from J, with 12 bases in between. The length of the CDR3 is 14 residues. CDR3 in amino acids: CASSLRQFSYGYTF. Here the CDR3 DNA reads TGTGCCAGCAGTTTGCGACAATTTTCCTATGGCTACACCTTC.

V is TRBV7-2 and J is TRBJ2-2, with TRBD2 identical over 9 bases. From germline, CDR1 is SGHTA and CDR2 FQGNSA. This CDR3 region has 20 residues. J lost 3 bases, V lost 5 bases, and 19 bases had no gene match. The CDR3 protein is CASSPLLGGRAQVDTGELFF. The CDR3 bases are TGTGCCAGCAGCCCCCTTTTGGGCGGGAGGGCCCAGGTGGACACCGGGGAGCTGTTTTTT.

In the case of this clonotype: A clone one base away is much larger, so this may be a read error. The V and J genes are TRBV7-8 and TRBJ1-2, with TRBD1 matching 8 bases. The V gene end was trimmed by 11 bases and the J gene end by 2 bases; junction bases not matched to a gene: 10. Germline-derived CDR1 and CDR2 are SGHVS and FQNEAQ. The CDR3 has 14 residues. The CDR3 here is CAGTTGAANYGYTF. CDR3 coding DNA: TGTGCCGGCACGACAGGGGCGGCAAACTATGGCTACACCTTC.

This clonotype was seen a handful of times. In DNA, the CDR3 is TGTGCCAGCAGTGGGACTGCATCCCTATCCGCCTATGGCTACACCTTC. This sequence encodes CASSGTASLSAYGYTF. The chain links TRBV3-1 to TRBJ1-2; tentative D call: TRBD1 (5 bases). This CDR3 has 16 amino acids. Trimming took 6 bases from V and 4 from J, leaving 21 bases between them. In germline, CDR1 is LGHDT, CDR2 YNNKEL (reference sequence).

This clonotype was seen at least ten times. The V gene is TRBV24-1, the J gene TRBJ1-1; D possibly corresponds to TRBD1 (6 bases). Trimming cost V 7 bases and J 2 bases, with 22 bases left between them. Germline assignment: CDR1 KGHDR and CDR2 SFDVKD. CDR3 length: 17 residues. Here the CDR3 DNA reads TGTGCCACCAGCTCGCCACTCCCGAGGGGGGCTAACACTGAAGCTTTCTTT. Translating it yields CATSSPLPRGANTEAFF.

The CDR3 coding sequence is TGCAGCGTTGTATCCTACGAGCAGTACTTC. Its protein is CSVVSYEQYF. This chain joins TRBV29-1 and TRBJ2-7, with no clear D. The V end lost 4 bases, the J end lost 1 base, and 2 bases lay between the germline ends. The CDR3 has 10 residues. CDR1 and CDR2 from the germline V gene are SQVTM and ANQGSEA.

Worth noting for this clonotype: It may be a read error: a sequence one base away is much more abundant. V and J are TRBV11-3 and TRBJ1-1; 10 nucleotides match TRBD1. The CDR3 spans 14 residues. After removal of 5 bases from V and 4 bases from J, the junction contained 4 bases not matched to a gene. Germline V gives CDR1 SGHNT, CDR2 YENEEA. CDR3 bases: TGTGCCAGCAGCCCCGGGACAGGGGCCACTGAAGCTTTCTTT. This encodes CASSPGTGATEAFF.

This clonotype was observed many times. V is TRBV10-3 and J is TRBJ2-7, with a weak D call TRBD1 (6 bases). Deletions cut 0 bases from V and 6 bases from J, with 15 bases between. The germline gives CDR1 ENHRY, CDR2 SYGVKD. This CDR3 has 15 residues. The CDR3 region is CAISESVYRVSEQYF. The DNA of the CDR3 is TGTGCCATCAGTGAGTCGGTATACAGGGTTTCCGAGCAGTACTTC.

This clonotype has a count of ten or more. The chain employs TRBV28 and TRBJ1-2; D unresolved. Trimming removed 6 bases at V and 0 bases at J, with 8 bases between. The germline V gene has CDR1 MDHEN and CDR2 SYDVKM. The CDR3 extends over 13 amino acids. The CDR3 sequence is CASSPGANYGYTF. The CDR3, as DNA: TGTGCCAGCAGCCCCGGAGCTAACTATGGCTACACCTTC.

In its sample, this clonotype was seen a few times. This chain uses TRBV6-1 with TRBJ2-6; D ambiguous. The CDR3 consists of 19 residues. Germline V gives CDR1 MNHNS, CDR2 SASEGT. V lost 6 bases and J 0 bases, leaving 21 bases between the germline ends. Here the CDR3 reads CASSYFSFAISSGANVLTF. In DNA, the CDR3 is TGTGCCAGCAGCTACTTTAGTTTCGCTATATCCTCTGGGGCCAACGTCCTGACTTTC.

This clonotype came up a few times. The chain carries TRBV5-1 and TRBJ2-3, with D uncertain. This CDR3 has 13 residues. V lost 4 bases, J lost 3 bases, and 9 bases lay in between. Looked up from germline, CDR1 is SGHRS and CDR2 is YFSETQ. The CDR3 sequence is CASSRSGTDTQYF. For the CDR3, the DNA is TGCGCCAGCAGCCGTTCCGGGACAGATACGCAGTATTTT.

The chain recombines TRBV7-3 with TRBJ1-1, with no clear D. The germline CDR1 and CDR2 sequences are SGHTA and FQGTGA. CDR3 length: 15 residues. V lost 0 bases to trimming and J lost 0 bases, with 8 bases between them. The CDR3 DNA reads TGTGCCAGCAGCTTAACCCGAGCTATGAACACTGAAGCTTTCTTT. Protein product: CASSLTRAMNTEAFF.

This rearrangement joins TRBV20-1 to TRBJ1-5; 8 positions match TRBD1. Germline CDR1 is DFQATT and CDR2 is SNEGSKA (reference sequence). V gave up 2 bases and J gave up 5 bases; unmatched junction bases: 11. This CDR3 spans 16 amino acids. The CDR3 DNA follows: TGCAGTGCTAGATATACAGGGGGTGGAAGGGATCAGCCCCAGCATTTT. It encodes CSARYTGGGRDQPQHF.

The chain joins TRBV18 to TRBJ1-4; D is ambiguous. The CDR3 length is 16 residues. Trimming cost V 0 bases and J 7 bases, with 15 bases left between them. CDR1 is KGHSH and CDR2 is LQKENI in the germline V gene. The chain's CDR3 is CASSPPSSGLGEKLFF. DNA for the CDR3: TGTGCCAGCTCACCACCGTCATCTGGGTTGGGTGAAAAACTGTTTTTT. Full variable domain (remainder filled in from reference TRBV18 and TRBJ1-4): NAGVMQNPRHLVRRRGQEARLRCSPMKGHSHVYWYRQLPEEGLKFMVYLQKENIIDESGMPKERFSAEFPKEGPSILRIQQVVRGDSAAYFCASSPPSSGLGEKLFFGSGTQLSVL.

This chain uses TRBV28 with TRBJ1-1; D might be TRBD1 (6 bases). V lost 4 bases, J lost 11 bases, and 14 bases lay in between. Germline CDR1 is MDHEN and CDR2 is SYDVKM. The CDR3 spans 12 residues. The CDR3 DNA follows: TGTGCCAGCAGTTCGAGACAGGTCGAGGCTTTCTTT. Protein sequence: CASSSRQVEAFF.

The rearrangement links TRBV19 to TRBJ2-7, with D tentatively TRBD1 (5 bases). The V and J ends lost 0 bases and 3 bases respectively, with 12 bases between them. Germline V gene sequence: CDR1 LNHDA, CDR2 SQIVND (reference sequence). CDR3 length: 15 amino acids. The CDR3 reads CASSIEPQGYYEQYF. CDR3 sequence (DNA): TGTGCCAGTAGTATAGAGCCCCAGGGATACTACGAGCAGTACTTC. The full variable domain, its missing parts supplied by reference TRBV19 and TRBJ2-7, is DGGITQSPKYLFRKEGQNVTLSCEQNLNHDAMYWYRQDPGQGLRLIYYSQIVNDFQKGDIAEGYSVSREKKESFPLTVTSAQKNPTAFYLCASSIEPQGYYEQYFGPGTRLTVT.

This clonotype was recorded at least ten times. V is TRBV12-3 or TRBV12-4 and J is TRBJ1-1; D is possibly TRBD1 (6 bases). Trimming took off 6 bases at V and 2 bases at J, with 13 bases between the two ends. CDR3 length: 14 residues. CDR3 amino acids: CASRTTGINTEAFF. Here the CDR3 DNA reads TGTGCCAGCAGAACAACAGGGATTAACACTGAAGCTTTCTTT.

The chain couples TRBV5-4 to TRBJ2-2, with D possibly TRBD2 on 5 matching bases. The V end lost 2 bases, the J end lost 6 bases, and 8 bases lay between the germline ends. The CDR3 is made up of 13 amino acids. Germline CDR1 is SGHNT and CDR2 is YYREEE (reference sequence). Here the CDR3 reads CASSFGLAGELFF. CDR3 in DNA: TGTGCCAGCAGCTTCGGACTGGCCGGGGAGCTGTTTTTT. Full variable domain (remainder filled in from reference TRBV5-4 and TRBJ2-2): ETGVTQSPTHLIKTRGQQVTLRCSSQSGHNTVSWYQQALGQGPQFIFQYYREEENGRGNFPPRFSGLQFPNYSSELNVNALELDDSALYLCASSFGLAGELFFGEGSRLTVL.

This clonotype was picked up a small number of times. This rearrangement joins TRBV29-1 to TRBJ2-5; TRBD2 matches 8 bases. Germline CDR1 is SQVTM and CDR2 is ANQGSEA. CDR3 length: 16 amino acids. The V gene end was trimmed by 5 bases and the J gene end by 1 base; junction bases not matched to a gene: 12. The CDR3 region is CSVLGASGPSQETQYF. The CDR3, as DNA: TGCAGCGTTCTTGGGGCTAGCGGGCCGAGCCAAGAGACCCAGTACTTC.

This clonotype was seen more than once but under ten times. The V call is TRBV6-5, the J call TRBJ1-1; a weak D match, TRBD1 (6 bases). This CDR3 spans 17 amino acids. V lost 2 bases and J lost 2, with 18 bases in between. Germline lookup yields CDR1 MNHEY and CDR2 SVGAGI. The CDR3 is CASSYGQGTGPNTEAFF. CDR3 nucleotide sequence: TGTGCCAGCAGTTACGGGCAGGGGACGGGACCTAACACTGAAGCTTTCTTT.

This clonotype was found many times. This rearrangement joins TRBV28 to TRBJ2-7; tentatively, D is TRBD1 (5 bases). The CDR3 is 14 amino acids. Deletions cut 2 bases from V and 0 bases from J, with 8 bases between. From germline, CDR1 is MDHEN and CDR2 SYDVKM. The CDR3: CASSLPDSSYEQYF. DNA for the CDR3: TGTGCCAGCAGTTTACCCGACAGCTCCTACGAGCAGTACTTC.

This clonotype showed up many times. This sequence joins TRBV28 and TRBJ1-1; D is undetermined. V was clipped by 4 bases and J by 4 bases, with 16 bases between them. Per the germline V gene, CDR1 is MDHEN and CDR2 is SYDVKM. This CDR3 comprises 15 residues. CDR3 residues: CASSSDRETSTEAFF. CDR3 DNA: TGTGCCAGCAGTTCCGACCGGGAGACAAGCACTGAAGCTTTCTTT.

The table lists this clonotype with a few counts. The chain combines TRBV12-3 or TRBV12-4 with TRBJ1-1; D might be TRBD1 (6 bases). The CDR3 length is 12 residues. Trimming took 5 bases from V and 8 from J, leaving 12 bases between them. The CDR3 protein is CASSLWGREAFF. The CDR3, as DNA: TGTGCCAGCAGTCTGTGGGGGCGCGAAGCTTTCTTT.

This clonotype was picked up many times. The rearrangement uses TRBV24-1 and TRBJ2-6; the D gene is possibly TRBD1 (6 bases). V was cut by 3 bases and J by 4 bases, with 12 bases left in between. The CDR3 spans 16 residues. The germline CDR1 and CDR2 sequences are KGHDR and SFDVKD. CDR3 bases: TGTGCCACCAGTGATACCGGGACATCAGGGGCCAACGTCCTGACTTTC. Translating gives CATSDTGTSGANVLTF.

This clonotype was found once. V gene TRBV28 combines with J gene TRBJ2-3; no firm D call. The CDR3 extends over 11 amino acids. The V end lost 7 bases, the J end lost 4 bases, and 6 bases lay between the germline ends. Germline V CDR1 and CDR2: MDHEN, SYDVKM. The CDR3 protein is CASIGPDTQYF. The DNA for the CDR3 is TGTGCCAGCATCGGACCAGATACGCAGTATTTT. The full variable domain, with the rest looked up from reference TRBV28 and TRBJ2-3, is DVKVTQSSRYLVKRTGEKVFLECVQDMDHENMFWYRQDPGLGLRLIYFSYDVKMKEKGDIPEGYSVSREKKERFSLILESASTNQTSMYLCASIGPDTQYFGPGTRLTVL.

In this sample, this clonotype turned up many times. The chain links TRBV12-3 or TRBV12-4 to TRBJ1-4; weak D call: TRBD1 (5 bases). With 6 bases removed from V and 5 bases from J, the gap between germline ends came to 16 bases. The CDR3 has 15 amino acids. The CDR3 here is CASSPDSPGNEKLFF. DNA of the CDR3: TGTGCCAGCAGCCCAGACAGCCCCGGGAATGAAAAACTGTTTTTT.

In this sample, this clonotype turned up a few times. V and J are TRBV5-6 and TRBJ2-2; D perhaps matches TRBD1 (5 bases). Looked up from germline, CDR1 is SGHDT and CDR2 is YYEEEE. Trimming removed 2 bases from V and 1 base from J, with 9 bases in between. This CDR3 contains 15 residues. CDR3 coding DNA: TGTGCCAGCAGCTTCCAGGGAATGAACACCGGGGAGCTGTTTTTT. Protein sequence: CASSFQGMNTGELFF.

This clonotype has a count of ten or more. The chain uses TRBV2 and TRBJ1-5; possible D gene TRBD1, 6 bases. The CDR3 runs 14 residues. V was cut by 9 bases and J by 2 bases, with 14 bases left in between. The V gene's germline CDR1 is SNHLY and CDR2 FYNNEI. CDR3 sequence reads: CASSDSLGNQPQHF. The CDR3 bases are TGTGCCAGTTCGGACAGTCTCGGCAATCAGCCCCAGCATTTT. The complete variable domain, with remaining parts taken from reference TRBV2 and TRBJ1-5, reads EPEVTQTPSHQVTQMGQEVILRCVPISNHLYFYWYRQILGQKVEFLVSFYNNEISEKSEIFDDQFSVERPDGSNFTLKIRSTKLEDSAMYFCASSDSLGNQPQHFGDGTRLSIL.